This is a list of T cell receptor beta chains from one sample in a study of shared clonotypes between healthy human individuals. Method: immunoSEQ multiplex PCR; TCRdb's copy keeps in-frame clones and lacks some. The sample yields more than 400,000 clones, about 84% seen once. Sequenced input: PBMCs. Source of these receptors: a woman aged 40 to 50 in good health. Some clones in this sample may be carry-over from other donors' samples. Each CDR3 is given with its conserved first and last residue. A D gene is named only where the DNA matches it firmly. Size is omitted from some rows. Given values are once, few, many or a class for expanded clones.

V: TRBV10-1; D: .; J: TRBJ2-3; size: .; CDR3: CASSESKSTDTQYF; DNA: TGCGCCAGCAGTGAGTCGAAGAGCACAGATACGCAGTATTTT
V: TRBV11-3; D: .; J: TRBJ2-1; size: once; CDR3: CASSLSGNYNEQFF; DNA: TGTGCCAGCAGCTTGAGCGGTAACTACAATGAGCAGTTCTTC
V: TRBV10-3; D: .; J: TRBJ2-1; size: .; CDR3: CAISEADYNEQFF; DNA: TGTGCCATCAGTGAGGCAGACTACAATGAGCAGTTCTTC
V: TRBV28; D: TRBD1; J: TRBJ2-7; size: .; CDR3: CASSLRTGTEYEQYF; DNA: TGTGCCAGCAGTTTACGAACCGGGACAGAATACGAGCAGTACTTC
V: TRBV2; D: .; J: TRBJ1-2; size: .; CDR3: CASSELTDNYGYTF; DNA: TGTGCCAGCAGTGAGCTCACAGATAACTATGGCTACACCTTC
V: TRBV19; D: TRBD2; J: TRBJ2-1; size: .; CDR3: CASSGRSYNEQFF; DNA: TGTGCCAGTAGCGGGAGGTCCTACAATGAGCAGTTCTTC
V: TRBV9; D: .; J: TRBJ1-1; size: .; CDR3: CASSRTGRTEAFF; DNA: TGTGCCAGCAGTCGTACAGGGAGAACTGAAGCTTTCTTT
V: TRBV30; D: TRBD1; J: TRBJ1-4; size: .; CDR3: CAWDRGYEKLFF; DNA: TGTGCCTGGGACAGGGGGTATGAAAAACTGTTTTTT
V: TRBV29-1; D: .; J: TRBJ1-1; size: .; CDR3: CSVVLTRGWIEAFF; DNA: TGCAGCGTTGTCCTAACCCGGGGCTGGATTGAAGCTTTCTTT
V: TRBV6-1; D: TRBD2; J: TRBJ2-1; size: .; CDR3: CASRTSGSTHEQFF; DNA: TGTGCCAGCCGGACTAGCGGGAGTACGCATGAGCAGTTCTTC
V: TRBV5-1; D: .; J: TRBJ2-3; size: .; CDR3: CASSLAASWGTLDTQYF; DNA: TGCGCCAGCAGCTTGGCCGCTAGTTGGGGCACACTAGATACGCAGTATTTT
V: TRBV4-2; D: TRBD2; J: TRBJ2-7; size: .; CDR3: CASSQGGLADPYEQYF; DNA: TGTGCCAGCAGCCAGGGGGGACTAGCGGATCCCTACGAGCAGTACTTC
V: TRBV18; D: .; J: TRBJ2-3; size: many; CDR3: CASSPTGESDTQYF; DNA: TGTGCCAGCTCACCCACGGGAGAGTCAGATACGCAGTATTTT
V: TRBV7-8; D: .; J: TRBJ2-4; size: .; CDR3: CASSLVGLNRSKNIQYF; DNA: TGTGCCAGCAGCTTAGTAGGCCTAAATAGGTCCAAAAACATTCAGTACTTC
V: TRBV7-2; D: .; J: TRBJ2-2; size: .; CDR3: CASSLVLAQELFF; DNA: .
V: TRBV2; D: .; J: TRBJ2-7; size: .; CDR3: CASRLLGGLGSYEQYF; DNA: TGTGCCAGCAGACTCCTTGGGGGACTGGGGTCCTACGAGCAGTACTTC
V: TRBV5-1; D: TRBD1; J: TRBJ1-4; size: .; CDR3: CASSLTATGGEEKLFF; DNA: TGCGCCAGCAGCTTGACGGCCACAGGGGGCGAGGAAAAACTGTTTTTT
V: TRBV11-2; D: .; J: TRBJ2-7; size: .; CDR3: CASSSGDYEQYF; DNA: TGTGCCAGCAGCTCGGGGGATTACGAGCAGTACTTC
V: TRBV18; D: .; J: TRBJ2-3; size: once; CDR3: CASSPGTPTDTQYF; DNA: TGTGCCAGCTCACCTGGAACCCCCACAGATACGCAGTATTTT
V: TRBV28; D: .; J: TRBJ1-1; size: once; CDR3: CASSSTFGRGQGNTEAFF; DNA: TGTGCCAGCAGTTCAACGTTTGGCAGGGGCCAAGGGAACACTGAAGCTTTCTTT